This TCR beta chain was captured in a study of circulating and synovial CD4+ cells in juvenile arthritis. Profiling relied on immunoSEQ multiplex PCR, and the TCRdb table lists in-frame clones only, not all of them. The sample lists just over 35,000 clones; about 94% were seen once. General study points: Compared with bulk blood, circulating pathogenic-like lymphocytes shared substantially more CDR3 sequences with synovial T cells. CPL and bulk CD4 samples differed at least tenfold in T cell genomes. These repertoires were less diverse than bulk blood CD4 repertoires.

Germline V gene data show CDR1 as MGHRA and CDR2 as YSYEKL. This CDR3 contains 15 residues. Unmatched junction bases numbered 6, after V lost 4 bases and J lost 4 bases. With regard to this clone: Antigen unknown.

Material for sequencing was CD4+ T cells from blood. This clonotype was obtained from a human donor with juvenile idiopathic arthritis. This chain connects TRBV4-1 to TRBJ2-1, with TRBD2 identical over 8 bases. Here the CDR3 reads CASSLVGGGYNEQFF. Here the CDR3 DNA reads TGCGCCAGCAGCCTGGTCGGGGGGGGTTACAATGAGCAGTTCTTC.